Each of the 25 T cell receptor beta chains below was sequenced from the same sample in a study of blood T cell repertoires in COVID-19 (dated by TCRdb to 2018 to 2020). The library was produced with the immunoSEQ multiplex PCR assay. Not all clones reach the TCRdb copy of this immuneACCESS table, which keeps in-frame sequences only. Checked studies attribute under half of the gap to unresolved V genes and leave the rest unexplained. This sample is represented by just over 150,000 clones; 92% of them were singletons. The ten largest account for about 4.8% of the sample. The sequenced sample consisted of peripheral blood. Source of these receptors: a man aged 30 to 39 with COVID-19, enrolled during active disease.

V gene TRBV11-1 combines with J gene TRBJ1-1; no firm D call. The CDR3 loop spans 12 amino acids. The V end lost 5 bases, the J end lost 3 bases, and 7 bases lay between the germline ends. Germline V gives CDR1 SGHAT, CDR2 FQDESV (reference sequence). DNA for the CDR3: TGTGCCAGCAGCCCTCTGTACACTGAAGCTTTCTTT. It codes for CASSPLYTEAFF.

This rearrangement joins TRBV19 to TRBJ1-3; 7 positions agree with TRBD1. The trim removed 5 bases at V and 2 bases at J, leaving 9 bases unmatched. This CDR3 region has 16 residues. Germline assignment: CDR1 LNHDA and CDR2 SQIVND (reference sequence). The CDR3 DNA follows: TGTGCCAGTAGTCAACAGGGGCCCAAGACTGGAAACACCATATATTTT. Its protein is CASSQQGPKTGNTIYF.

This clone appeared a single time. The V and J genes are TRBV6-5 and TRBJ2-3; D ambiguous. Looked up from germline, CDR1 is MNHEY and CDR2 is SVGAGI. Deletions cut 2 bases from V and 2 bases from J, with 8 bases between. This CDR3 has 14 amino acids. The CDR3 DNA is TGTGCCAGCAGTTACGTCAGTTACACAGATACGCAGTATTTT. It yields the protein CASSYVSYTDTQYF.

This chain links TRBV28 with TRBJ1-5, with TRBD1 as a possible D gene (5 bases). There are 17 residues in the CDR3. V was shortened by 6 bases and J by 0 bases, with 18 bases between the two germline ends. Germline-derived CDR1 and CDR2 are MDHEN and SYDVKM. CDR3 residues: CASSSPGGTASNQPQHF. CDR3 coding DNA: TGTGCCAGCAGCTCCCCCGGGGGGACGGCTAGCAATCAGCCCCAGCATTTT. Variable domain in full (rest from reference TRBV28 and TRBJ1-5): DVKVTQSSRYLVKRTGEKVFLECVQDMDHENMFWYRQDPGLGLRLIYFSYDVKMKEKGDIPEGYSVSREKKERFSLILESASTNQTSMYLCASSSPGGTASNQPQHFGDGTRLSIL.

The chain recombines TRBV5-4 with TRBJ1-1; 9 bases align to TRBD1. Germline CDR1 reads SGHNT; CDR2 reads YYREEE (reference sequence). The trim removed 3 bases at V and 0 bases at J, leaving 6 bases unmatched. The CDR3 has 16 amino acids. CDR3 protein: CASSYGQGNMNTEAFF. DNA for the CDR3: TGTGCCAGCAGCTACGGACAGGGGAATATGAACACTGAAGCTTTCTTT.

J is TRBJ1-5 and V is TRBV9; unclear D gene. V gave up 0 bases and J gave up 0 bases, with 7 bases separating them. CDR1 and CDR2 from the germline V gene are SGDLS and YYNGEE. CDR3 length equals 15 residues. CDR3 nucleotide sequence: TGTGCCAGCAGCGTAGGAGTAAATAGCAATCAGCCCCAGCATTTT. Protein sequence: CASSVGVNSNQPQHF. The variable domain in full, completed from reference TRBV9 and TRBJ1-5, reads DSGVTQTPKHLITATGQRVTLRCSPRSGDLSVYWYQQSLDQGLQFLIQYYNGEERAKGNILERFSAQQFPDLHSELNLSSLELGDSALYFCASSVGVNSNQPQHFGDGTRLSIL.

This clone has a single count. The rearrangement links TRBV12-3 or TRBV12-4 to TRBJ1-5; TRBD1 matches 8 bases. The V and J ends lost 7 bases and 5 bases, in that order; junction bases with no gene match: 4. The CDR3 length is 13 residues. The CDR3 DNA sequence: TGTGCCAGCACCGGACAGGGTCATCAGCCCCAGCATTTT. Translating it yields CASTGQGHQPQHF.

This clone appeared a single time. The CDR3 region has the DNA TGCAGCGTTGAAGTCCTGTCGAGGGGGCTCGGTGGCTACACCTTC. Its translation is CSVEVLSRGLGGYTF. The rearrangement joins TRBV29-1 to TRBJ1-2; 7 nucleotides match TRBD1. The germline V gene has CDR1 SQVTM and CDR2 ANQGSEA. The CDR3 is 15 amino acids. V was clipped by 1 base and J by 7 bases; unmatched bases: 12.

V gene TRBV28 combines with J gene TRBJ2-7; weak D call: TRBD1 (6 bases). Trimming shortened V by 2 bases and J by 4 bases, and 9 bases separated the two germline ends. CDR1 is MDHEN, CDR2 SYDVKM, per germline. The CDR3 consists of 13 residues. The CDR3 region is CASSLDRPYEQYF. CDR3 nucleotides: TGTGCCAGCAGTTTAGACAGGCCGTACGAGCAGTACTTC.

The CDR3 DNA sequence: TGTGCCAGCAGCTTCGGGACAGGGCCGAGGGGGGGTGAAAAACTGTTTTTT. Translating gives CASSFGTGPRGGEKLFF. The V call is TRBV7-2, the J call TRBJ1-4; 9 bases align to TRBD1. CDR1 is SGHTA and CDR2 is FQGNSA in the germline V gene. The CDR3 is made up of 17 amino acids. V was clipped by 3 bases and J by 7 bases; unmatched bases: 12.

The chain couples TRBV6-1 to TRBJ1-2; 7 bases line up with TRBD1. CDR1 and CDR2 (germline): MNHNS, SASEGT. Trimming cost V 0 bases and J 9 bases; bases outside gene matches: 7. The CDR3 has 14 amino acids. The DNA for the CDR3 is TGTGCCAGCAGTGAAGCGAAAGGGGGCAATAGCTACACCTTC. Its translation: CASSEAKGGNSYTF.

V usage is TRBV11-3 and J usage is TRBJ2-1; 8 bases agree with TRBD2. The V gene end was trimmed by 3 bases and the J gene end by 7 bases; junction bases not matched to a gene: 11. CDR1 SGHNT and CDR2 YENEEA come from the germline V gene. The CDR3 is 16 amino acids. CDR3 in amino acids: CASSLGSGSRPNEQFF. DNA for the CDR3: TGTGCCAGCAGCTTGGGCAGCGGGAGTAGGCCGAATGAGCAGTTCTTC.

A single count supports this clone. This chain connects TRBV4-3 to TRBJ2-7; 11 nucleotides line up with TRBD2. Per germline, CDR1 LGHNA and CDR2 YSLEER. V lost 2 bases and J lost 0; bases outside the gene matches: 15. This CDR3 has 20 amino acids. In nucleotides, the CDR3 is TGCGCCAGCAGCCAACTCACCCCCCTAGCGGGGGGCCACAACTCCTACGAGCAGTACTTC. This codes for CASSQLTPLAGGHNSYEQYF.

V usage is TRBV29-1 and J usage is TRBJ1-5; 7 nucleotides line up with TRBD1. From germline, CDR1 is SQVTM and CDR2 ANQGSEA. The CDR3 sequence is 13 residues long. V gave up 6 bases and J gave up 5 bases; unmatched junction bases: 7. CDR3 protein: CSVADRVDQPQHF. The DNA for the CDR3 is TGCAGCGTCGCAGACAGGGTGGATCAGCCCCAGCATTTT.

The J gene is TRBJ2-1, the V gene TRBV18, with D unresolved. Trimming removed 1 base from V and 3 bases from J, with 13 bases in between. Germline CDR1 reads KGHSH; CDR2 reads LQKENI. The CDR3 runs to 16 residues. The CDR3 DNA follows: TGTGCCAGCTCACCACGTATAGGAACAGACTACAATGAGCAGTTCTTC. Protein product: CASSPRIGTDYNEQFF.

V is TRBV4-3 and J is TRBJ2-3; TRBD2 aligns across 11 bases. The V gene end was trimmed by 4 bases and the J gene end by 4 bases; junction bases not matched to a gene: 7. The CDR3 runs 16 residues. Germline assignment: CDR1 LGHNA and CDR2 YSLEER. The CDR3 nucleotides read TGCGCCAGCAGCCCCGGGACTAGCGGAGGACCAGATACGCAGTATTTT. Translation gives CASSPGTSGGPDTQYF.

This clone was found once. This chain connects TRBV6-1 to TRBJ2-7; 9 bases fit TRBD2. The CDR3 runs to 16 residues. CDR1 and CDR2 from the germline V gene are MNHNS and SASEGT. The J segment lost 0 bases and the V segment lost 4 bases, leaving 7 bases of the junction unmatched. CDR3 residues: CASSGITSGPSYEQYF. CDR3 sequence (DNA): TGTGCCAGCAGTGGTATAACTAGCGGGCCCTCCTACGAGCAGTACTTC.

The chain uses TRBV9 and TRBJ2-1, with 11 bases identical to TRBD1. In germline, CDR1 is SGDLS, CDR2 YYNGEE. The CDR3 consists of 15 residues. The V segment lost 2 bases and the J segment 7 bases; nucleotides outside the gene matches: 5. The CDR3 nucleotides read TGTGCCAGCAGCGTCTTGGGACAGGGGGGGAATGAGCAGTTCTTC. It codes for CASSVLGQGGNEQFF.

The J gene is TRBJ2-1, the V gene TRBV6-5; a possible D gene is TRBD2 (5 bases). The germline V gene has CDR1 MNHEY and CDR2 SVGAGI. CDR3 length equals 12 residues. V shed 6 bases and J shed 7 bases, with 10 bases lying between them. The DNA for the CDR3 is TGTGCCAGCAGCTTTCGGGGTAATGAGCAGTTCTTC. It codes for CASSFRGNEQFF.

The CDR3 is CSVVSGGNEQFF. The CDR3 DNA is TGCAGCGTTGTTAGCGGGGGAAATGAGCAGTTCTTC. The chain joins TRBV29-1 to TRBJ2-1; 9 nucleotides line up with TRBD2. The CDR3 sequence is 12 residues long. CDR1 is SQVTM, CDR2 ANQGSEA, per germline. The junction had 2 bases not matched to a gene; V was cut back by 4 bases and J by 7 bases.

The chain combines TRBV7-9 with TRBJ2-1, with a tentative D call TRBD1 (7 bases). The CDR3 length is 12 residues. V lost 3 bases and J lost 15, with 15 bases in between. Germline V gene data show CDR1 as SEHNR and CDR2 as FQNEAQ (reference sequence). The DNA of the CDR3 is TGTGCCAGCAGCTTCATTGGAGGGGGCTTGTTCTTC. Its protein is CASSFIGGGLFF.

The V gene is TRBV19, the J gene TRBJ1-5; TRBD1 is a possible D gene (6 bases). V gave up 3 bases and J gave up 1 base, with 10 bases separating them. This CDR3 region has 15 residues. Germline loops: CDR1 LNHDA, CDR2 SQIVND (reference sequence). Here the CDR3 DNA reads TGTGCCAGTAGTATGGGACATAGGAGCAATCAGCCCCAGCATTTT. Amino acids: CASSMGHRSNQPQHF.

This chain uses TRBV3-1 (or the pseudogene TRBV3-2) with TRBJ2-3; D not certain. CDR1 is LGHDT and CDR2 is YNNKEL in the germline V gene (reference sequence). The length of the CDR3 is 14 residues. Trimming left V 2 bases short and J 2 bases short, with 8 bases between. DNA for the CDR3: TGTGCCAGCAGCCAACAGGTAACCACAGATACGCAGTATTTT. This gives the protein CASSQQVTTDTQYF.

The V gene is TRBV4-2, the J gene TRBJ1-5; D might be TRBD1 (5 bases). This CDR3 spans 15 amino acids. CDR1 is LGHNA and CDR2 is YNFKEQ in the germline V gene. V was pared by 0 bases and J by 6 bases, with 12 bases between. DNA for the CDR3: TGTGCCAGCAGCCAAGAGTTAGGGGAAGCTCAGCCCCAGCATTTT. Protein: CASSQELGEAQPQHF.

V usage is TRBV18 and J usage is TRBJ2-5; no firm D call. CDR1 and CDR2 from the germline V gene are KGHSH and LQKENI. Deletions cut 0 bases from V and 1 base from J, with 9 bases between. The CDR3 totals 15 residues. DNA for the CDR3: TGTGCCAGCTCACCACCGTCCACAGTCCAAGAGACCCAGTACTTC. This sequence encodes CASSPPSTVQETQYF.